This T cell receptor beta chain was observed in a study of T cell changes during pregnancy in multiple sclerosis (dated 2019 in TCRdb). Regarding the study in general: In women with multiple sclerosis, the researchers looked at how the T cell repertoire shifted as pregnancy progressed.

Details on this clone: No cognate antigen has been identified for it. Within one base of it there is no much larger clone, and no base qualities were kept.

The method behind the library was the immunoSEQ multiplex PCR assay. This immuneACCESS table, as held by TCRdb, lists in-frame sequences with V and J called but not all clones. Of the missing ones, under half trace to an unresolved V gene in checked studies; the others have no known cause. This sample lists approximately 27,000 clones; roughly nine tenths were detected once. Less than 9% of the sample is taken by the ten largest. CDR1 and CDR2, per the germline V gene (reference sequence), are MNHEY and SMNVEV. The CDR3 measures 16 amino acids from cysteine to phenylalanine. The kept DNA is CDR3 alone, 48 bases in frame from the first base. Trimming removed 4 bases from V and 4 bases from J, leaving 20 bases between the germline ends.

The sequenced sample was CD8+ T cells from peripheral blood mononuclear cells, obtained before pregnancy. The chain links TRBV27 with TRBJ2-7, and the D gene may be TRBD1, 5 bases matching. The TCR sequence derives from a female donor with multiple sclerosis, enrolled in a pregnancy study. The DNA reads as follows: TGTGCCAGCAGTTCACCCCGGCAGGGCTTAGGTTACGAGCAGTACTTC. This sequence encodes CASSSPRQGLGYEQYF.